Shown below are 19 T cell receptor beta chains from a single sample sequenced in a study of read filtering for tumor transcriptome and immune sequencing. The library was built from roughly 400 ng RNA with molecular barcoded adaptors for alpha/delta and beta/gamma chains. TCRdb processed the reads anew with MiXCR; each CDR3 protein has one entry. The sample records 100,000 to 150,000 distinct CDR3 sequences, about 13% being singletons. Sequencing input: a population of CD138-negative cells sorted from bone marrow. The source of these receptors is a donor at least 40 years old with multiple myeloma.

This clonotype was detected ten times or more. V usage is TRBV15 and J usage is TRBJ2-1; 7 bases match TRBD1. Germline CDR1 LNHNV, CDR2 YYDKDF (reference sequence). The V gene end was trimmed by 3 bases and the J gene end by 9 bases; junction bases not matched to a gene: 2. The CDR3 is made up of 12 amino acids. The CDR3 bases are TGTGCCACCAGCAGGGGACAGTCTGAGCAGTTCTTC. This codes for CATSRGQSEQFF.

This clonotype occurred many times. The J gene is TRBJ2-1, the V gene TRBV12-3 or TRBV12-4; the D gene is possibly TRBD2 (5 bases). Between the trimmed V and J ends, which lost 4 bases and 8 bases, there was a span of 9 bases. The CDR3 contains 12 residues. The CDR3 sequence: CASSSDGDEQFF. The CDR3 DNA reads TGTGCCAGCAGTTCGGACGGGGATGAGCAGTTCTTC.

This clonotype occurred many times. J is TRBJ2-1 and V is TRBV5-6; D is possibly TRBD1 or TRBD2 (6 bases each). With 0 bases removed from V and 5 bases from J, the gap between germline ends came to 18 bases. CDR3 length: 17 amino acids. Germline CDR1 SGHDT, CDR2 YYEEEE. As DNA, the CDR3 is TGTGCCAGCAGCTTGGATTGGGGGGCGGGGAGGAACAATGAGCAGTTCTTC. Translated, it gives CASSLDWGAGRNNEQFF.

This clonotype showed up many times. V usage is TRBV20-1 and J usage is TRBJ2-7; D unclear. The germline V gene has CDR1 DFQATT and CDR2 SNEGSKA (reference sequence). The V end lost 4 bases, the J end lost 7 bases, and 17 bases lay between the germline ends. This CDR3 contains 13 residues. CDR3 in DNA: TGCAGTGCTAAGGGCTATGGAGCGAGGGAGCAGTACTTC. Amino acid sequence: CSAKGYGAREQYF.

As to this clonotype: A much bigger clone sits one base away, suggesting this may be a read error. V is TRBV20-1 and J is TRBJ2-7, with D perhaps matching TRBD1 or TRBD2 (6 bases each). Trimming shortened V by 6 bases and J by 0 bases, and 12 bases separated the two germline ends. The CDR3 has 13 amino acids. Germline CDR1 is DFQATT and CDR2 is SNEGSKA (reference sequence). The CDR3 DNA follows: TGCAGTGCCGGGGGCGGGTGCTCCTACGAGCAGTACTTC. Translation: CSAGGGCSYEQYF.

On this clonotype itself: A much larger clone sits a single nucleotide away, making a read error possible. The J gene is TRBJ2-1, the V gene TRBV3-1; D unclear. The CDR3 has 17 amino acids. The germline gives CDR1 LGHDT, CDR2 YNNKEL (reference sequence). The CDR3 DNA reads as TGTGCCAGCAGCCAAGGTCGGCCTCCCCGCTCCTACAATGAGCCGTTCTTC. Its protein is CASSQGRPPRSYNEPFF.

On this clonotype: A much larger clone lies one base from this, so it may be a read error. V usage is TRBV3-1 and J usage is TRBJ2-3, with unresolved D. CDR3 length: 13 residues. CDR1 is LGHDT, CDR2 YNNKEL, per germline (reference sequence). The CDR3 bases are TGTGCCAGAAGCCATCCGGAGCGAGATACGCAGTATTTT. Protein product: CARSHPERDTQYF.

This clonotype has at least ten counts. Here the CDR3 reads CSADRGEKHNEQFF. In nucleotides, the CDR3 is TGCAGTGCGGACAGGGGGGAGAAGCACAATGAGCAGTTCTTC. V is TRBV20-1 and J is TRBJ2-1, with 10 bases identical to TRBD1. CDR1 and CDR2 from the germline V gene are DFQATT and SNEGSKA (reference sequence). This CDR3 has 14 amino acids. Trimming at V came to 6 bases and at J to 5 bases, leaving 7 bases not matched to a gene.

As concerns this clonotype: A clone one base away is much larger, so this may be a read error. The chain has TRBV6-5 and TRBJ2-1, with D perhaps matching TRBD1 (6 bases). Germline V gives CDR1 MNHEY, CDR2 SVGAGI. This CDR3 is 14 amino acids long. V gave up 0 bases and J gave up 3 bases, with 6 bases separating them. For the CDR3, the DNA is TGTGCCAGCAGTTACTCCAGGGGCTACAATGAGCAGTTCTTC. Protein product: CASSYSRGYNEQFF.

This clonotype occurred many times. The chain recombines TRBV7-8 with TRBJ2-3; 7 bases agree with TRBD2. CDR1 and CDR2 from the germline V gene are SGHVS and FQNEAQ. Losses at the gene ends were 4 bases for V and 2 bases for J; bases not matched to a gene: 21. The CDR3 consists of 20 residues. This CDR3 is CASSSPGGGRMGRPTDTQYF. The CDR3 DNA reads TGTGCCAGCAGCTCCCCCGGAGGCGGGAGAATGGGGCGTCCCACAGATACGCAGTATTTT.

This clonotype was recorded a few times. A much larger clone is a single base away; this may be a read error. Lacking the conserved final phenylalanine or tryptophan, this CDR3 likely reflects a read error. The chain links TRBV18 to TRBJ2-2; D is uncertain. Germline CDR1 KGHSH, CDR2 LQKENI. The CDR3 runs to 15 residues. Trimming removed 2 bases from V and 1 base from J, with 8 bases in between. The DNA of the CDR3 is TGTGCCAGCTCACCAGTTTCGGTGAACACCGGGGAGCTGTTTTCT. Its translation is CASSPVSVNTGELFS.

The gene calls are TRBV4-3 and TRBJ1-5, with D uncertain. The germline V and J ends were trimmed by 0 bases and 5 bases, with 17 bases remaining between them. The CDR3 covers 17 residues. The V gene's germline CDR1 is LGHNA and CDR2 YSLEER. CDR3 loop: CASSQDHGLNPHQPQHF. In DNA form, the CDR3 reads TGCGCCAGCAGCCAAGATCATGGACTTAACCCCCATCAGCCCCAGCATTTT.

This clonotype was recorded many times. The rearrangement joins TRBV7-2 to TRBJ1-4; TRBD1 is a possible D gene (6 bases). The CDR3 has 13 amino acids. Per the germline V gene, CDR1 is SGHTA and CDR2 is FQGNSA. Trimming pared 5 bases from V and 12 bases from J, leaving 16 bases between. This chain's CDR3 is CASSPGVSGELFF. The CDR3 nucleotides are TGTGCCAGCAGCCCAGGGGTCTCGGGCGAACTGTTTTTT.

Ten or more counts support this clonotype. This chain links TRBV20-1 with TRBJ2-3, with D unclear. The germline gives CDR1 DFQATT, CDR2 SNEGSKA (reference sequence). This CDR3 has 12 residues. Trimming removed 2 bases from V and 4 bases from J, with 7 bases in between. This chain's CDR3 is CSARYRADTQYF. CDR3 DNA sequence: TGCAGTGCTAGATACAGAGCAGATACGCAGTATTTT.

At least ten counts were recorded for this clonotype. The J gene is TRBJ1-1, the V gene TRBV20-1; the D gene is possibly TRBD1 (5 bases). The CDR3 is 14 residues long. V shed 0 bases and J shed 5 bases, with 13 bases lying between them. Germline V gene sequence: CDR1 DFQATT, CDR2 SNEGSKA (reference sequence). The DNA of the CDR3 is TGCAGTGCTAGAGATCATCAGGGTCATACTGAAGCTTTCTTT. This gives the protein CSARDHQGHTEAFF.

This clonotype came up many times. The V gene is TRBV13, the J gene TRBJ2-7; TRBD1 might be the D (6 bases). The germline gives CDR1 PRHDT, CDR2 FYEKMQ (reference sequence). V lost 3 bases to trimming and J lost 3 bases, with 15 bases between them. The CDR3 spans 15 residues. The CDR3 region is CASSFNRATFYEQYF. The CDR3 DNA sequence: TGTGCCAGCAGCTTTAACAGGGCGACTTTCTACGAGCAGTACTTC.

Ten or more counts support this clonotype. The V gene is TRBV15, the J gene TRBJ2-1, with D unclear. This CDR3 region has 12 residues. Germline-derived CDR1 and CDR2 are LNHNV and YYDKDF (reference sequence). Trimming cost V 1 base and J 4 bases, with 2 bases left between them. This chain's CDR3 is CATSRGYNEQFF. The CDR3 DNA sequence: TGTGCCACCAGCAGAGGTTACAATGAGCAGTTCTTC.

In its sample, this clonotype was seen a few times. The gene calls are TRBV5-1 and TRBJ2-2; 9 positions agree with TRBD1. This CDR3 is 15 amino acids long. Germline V gives CDR1 SGHRS, CDR2 YFSETQ. V lost 1 base to trimming and J lost 6 bases; unmatched junction nucleotides: 4. Here the CDR3 reads CASSLPGQGAGELFF. For the CDR3, the DNA is TGCGCCAGCAGCTTGCCGGGACAGGGCGCCGGGGAGCTGTTTTTT.

This clonotype was seen at least ten times. This chain links TRBV19 with TRBJ1-5; the D is unclear. The CDR3 loop spans 15 amino acids. Germline assignment: CDR1 LNHDA and CDR2 SQIVND (reference sequence). Trimming left V 9 bases short and J 1 base short, with 16 bases between. The CDR3 bases are TGTGCCAGCTCACCGGGAGGGATGAGCAATCAGCCCCAGCATTTT. This encodes CASSPGGMSNQPQHF.